This TCR beta chain stems from a study of blood T cell repertoires in COVID-19. At the level of the study: Samples came from the United States, Italy and Spain, spanning acute and convalescent COVID-19.

Germline trimming cut 5 bases from V and 10 bases from J; bases unmatched to any gene: 16. CDR3 length: 17 amino acids. Germline CDR1 and CDR2: SGHTA and FQGNSA. Only in-frame clones appear in the TCRdb table, and some are missing; sequencing was by immunoSEQ multiplex PCR. The sample lists 90,000 or so clones; roughly 89% were seen once. The chain recombines TRBV7-2 with TRBJ1-6; 8 bases agree with TRBD1. The sequence was collected from an elderly woman with active COVID-19. Sequencing was carried out using peripheral blood. The CDR3: CASSPGAGRGHGSPLHF. In nucleotides, the CDR3 is TGTGCCAGCAGCCCAGGGGCCGGCAGGGGGCATGGGTCACCCCTCCACTTT.